The next 2 T cell receptor beta chains were all read from a single sample in a study of shared clonotypes between healthy human individuals. TCRdb keeps only in-frame clones here, not all; method: immunoSEQ multiplex PCR. In the table there are approximately 940,000 clones, around 80% of which are singletons. The sample taken for sequencing was memory CD4+ T cells sorted from blood. Subset noted: CD45RA-negative fraction. The receptors were gathered from a man between 18 and 29 years old in good health.

The V call is TRBV5-4, the J call TRBJ2-7; 8 nucleotides line up with TRBD2. Germline V gives CDR1 SGHNT, CDR2 YYREEE (reference sequence). V lost 3 bases, J lost 4 bases, and 12 bases stayed unmatched. This CDR3 is 16 amino acids long. The CDR3 region is CASSWAGTRGGYEQYF. The DNA for the CDR3 is TGTGCCAGCAGCTGGGCCGGGACTAGAGGGGGATACGAGCAGTACTTC.

The rearrangement joins TRBV5-4 to TRBJ2-7; D may be TRBD1 (6 bases). V lost 4 bases and J lost 2, with 19 bases in between. Germline-derived CDR1 and CDR2 are SGHNT and YYREEE (reference sequence). The CDR3 has 16 residues. This CDR3 reads CASSLNGLAGAYEQYF. The CDR3 DNA reads TGTGCCAGCAGCCTCAACGGGCTAGCAGGGGCCTACGAGCAGTACTTC.